These T cell receptor beta chains were read from a single sample in a study of T cells after yellow fever vaccination. Via MiXCR, TCRdb re-called the 5' RACE reads, giving one row per CDR3 protein. The sample yields several thousand distinct CDR3 sequences, 3% to 4.5% seen once. Sequences were derived from PBMCs, either bulk or a sorted T-cell subset (CD4+, CD8+, memory, or dextramer-sorted; not recorded which), sampled 15 days after the yellow fever booster vaccination. All receptors derive from a man aged 25-45 years who received the YFV17D yellow fever vaccine. CDR3s include the opening cysteine and the closing phenylalanine or tryptophan. The D gene is left open where the match is weak. Clone size is given as how often the clone was seen (once, few, many) or a class if it is expanded.

size	J	V	D	CDR3	DNA
medium-sized	TRBJ2-3	TRBV5-1	TRBD1	CASSLEQGVADTQYF	TGCGCCAGCAGCTTGGAGCAGGGGGTGGCAGATACGCAGTATTTT
many	TRBJ2-1	TRBV20-1	TRBD1	CSATYRGHIESSYNEQFF	TGCAGTGCAACCTACAGGGGCCATATCGAGAGCTCCTACAATGAGCAGTTCTTC
medium-sized	TRBJ2-7	TRBV12-3/TRBV12-4	-	CASSRKGGSYEQYF	TGTGCCAGCAGCCGCAAAGGGGGCTCCTACGAGCAGTACTTC
few	TRBJ2-1	TRBV2	-	CAFCLKAVPALSSYNEQFF	TGTGCCTTCTGTTTAAAGGCGGTGCCCGCCCTGAGCTCCTACAATGAGCAGTTCTTC
many	TRBJ2-7	TRBV10-3	-	CAITPDTSYEQYF	TGTGCCATCACTCCTGACACCTCCTACGAGCAGTACTTC
many	TRBJ2-7	TRBV5-1	TRBD2	CASSLSQRELYEQYF	TGCGCCAGCAGCTTGTCGCAGCGGGAGCTTTACGAGCAGTACTTC
many	TRBJ2-3	TRBV12-3/TRBV12-4	-	CASRLASTDTQYF	TGTGCCAGCAGGCTAGCGAGCACAGATACGCAGTATTTT
many	TRBJ2-5	TRBV7-2	TRBD2	CASSLGGLAGIQETQYF	TGTGCCAGCAGCTTAGGTGGACTAGCGGGAATACAAGAGACCCAGTACTTC
many	TRBJ1-5	TRBV20-1	-	CSAKGVGNQPQHF	TGCAGTGCTAAAGGCGTAGGCAATCAGCCCCAGCATTTT
many	TRBJ2-7	TRBV5-1	-	CASSLSNPSDYEQYF	TGCGCCAGCAGCTTAAGTAACCCCTCTGACTACGAGCAGTACTTC